Presented here are 25 T cell receptor beta chains from one specimen sequenced in a study of T cell clones after liver transplantation. Profiling relied on immunoSEQ multiplex PCR, and the TCRdb table lists in-frame clones only, not all of them. The table has about 15,000 clones, about four fifths seen once. This material consisted of CD8+ T cells from blood, taken around 44 months after liver transplant. These TCRs come from a human patient who received a liver transplant. Some T cells may be graft donor cells.

The rearrangement links TRBV5-3 to TRBJ1-2; D remains unclear. TRBV5-3 is sorted into the ORF group, with uncertain function. V was pared by 0 bases and J by 9 bases, with 21 bases between. The CDR3 is made up of 16 amino acids. The CDR3 coding sequence is TGTGCCAGAAGCTTGGCCGGTGGCCGGACCACCTGGAGCTACACCTTC. Protein sequence: CARSLAGGRTTWSYTF.

J is TRBJ2-6 and V is TRBV4-1; a weak D match, TRBD1 (7 bases). Trimming pared 1 base from V and 4 bases from J, leaving 14 bases between. The CDR3 runs to 17 residues. CDR1 and CDR2 (germline): MGHRA, YSYEKL. CDR3: CASSQAQGGLGANVLTF. The DNA for the CDR3 is TGCGCCAGCAGCCAAGCCCAGGGGGGATTGGGGGCCAACGTCCTGACTTTC.

The V call is TRBV4-3, the J call TRBJ2-1; no reliable D call. There are 16 residues in the CDR3. V lost 0 bases to trimming and J lost 0 bases, with 9 bases between them. Germline values: CDR1 LGHNA, CDR2 YSLEER. In nucleotides, the CDR3 is TGCGCCAGCAGCCAAGATCACCCAGACTCCTACAATGAGCAGTTCTTC. Its translation: CASSQDHPDSYNEQFF.

In its sample, this clone was seen once. The J gene is TRBJ2-3, the V gene TRBV9; no clear D. This CDR3 has 13 residues. V dropped 1 base and J dropped 2 bases, with 5 bases sitting between them. Germline assignment: CDR1 SGDLS and CDR2 YYNGEE. CDR3 DNA sequence: TGTGCCAGCAGCGTACTTAACACAGATACGCAGTATTTT. Translating gives CASSVLNTDTQYF.

This rearrangement joins TRBV6-4 to TRBJ1-1, with D perhaps TRBD1 (6 bases). The CDR3 loop spans 13 amino acids. Germline CDR1 is MRHNA and CDR2 is SNTAGT. The ends were cut back, 4 bases at V and 2 bases at J, with 8 bases in the middle. The CDR3 sequence: CASSAGANTEAFF. For the CDR3, the DNA is TGTGCCAGCAGTGCAGGGGCTAACACTGAAGCTTTCTTT.

Remarks on this clone: Because the CDR3's place on the DNA is in doubt, the DNA is left out and the CDR3 is given as listed by TCRdb. This chain joins TRBV28 and TRBJ2-7; the table's TRBD1 call for D was not verified on the DNA. Germline V gene data show CDR1 as MDHEN and CDR2 as SYDVKM. The CDR3 is 11 residues long, counting both termini. The CDR3 sequence: CASSSSTVRSF.

The rearrangement uses TRBV19 and TRBJ1-5; no clear D gene. The germline V and J ends were trimmed by 8 bases and 1 base, with 9 bases remaining between them. The germline V gene encodes CDR1 LNHDA and CDR2 SQIVND (reference sequence). The CDR3 is 13 residues long. This chain's CDR3 is CASDRESNQPQHF. The DNA of the CDR3 is TGTGCCAGTGACCGTGAGAGCAATCAGCCCCAGCATTTT. Filled out from reference TRBV19 and TRBJ1-5, the complete variable domain reads DGGITQSPKYLFRKEGQNVTLSCEQNLNHDAMYWYRQDPGQGLRLIYYSQIVNDFQKGDIAEGYSVSREKKESFPLTVTSAQKNPTAFYLCASDRESNQPQHFGDGTRLSIL.

The chain uses TRBV29-1 and TRBJ2-7; TRBD1 or TRBD2 may be the D gene (5 bases each). CDR3 size: 14 residues. CDR1 is SQVTM, CDR2 ANQGSEA, per germline. The V and J ends lost 6 bases and 4 bases respectively, with 19 bases between them. The CDR3 loop reads CSVWDGGFFYEQYF. CDR3 coding DNA: TGCAGCGTGTGGGACGGAGGCTTCTTTTACGAGCAGTACTTC.

This rearrangement joins TRBV7-9 to TRBJ2-7, with 10 nucleotides matching TRBD1. The CDR3 contains 16 residues. CDR1 and CDR2 (germline): SEHNR, FQNEAQ (reference sequence). Trimming took 5 bases from V and 4 from J; bases not matched to a gene: 11. CDR3 in DNA: TGTGCCAGCAGCAAAAACCGGGACAGGGGTTTTTACGAGCAGTACTTC. Translation gives CASSKNRDRGFYEQYF.

The CDR3 coding sequence is TGTGCCAGCAGTTGGGGTTTTAGCTCCTACGAGCAGTACTTC. Its translation: CASSWGFSSYEQYF. This chain joins TRBV27 and TRBJ2-7; the D is unclear. The CDR3 consists of 14 residues. Germline V gives CDR1 MNHEY, CDR2 SMNVEV (reference sequence). V gave up 4 bases and J gave up 0 bases, with 10 bases separating them.

The rearrangement links TRBV15 to TRBJ1-5; D not resolved. Between the trimmed V and J ends, which lost 8 bases and 3 bases, there was a span of 8 bases. The CDR3 sequence is 12 residues long. Per germline, CDR1 LNHNV and CDR2 YYDKDF (reference sequence). The CDR3 here is CATGRPNQPQHF. The CDR3 DNA reads TGTGCCACCGGAAGACCCAATCAGCCCCAGCATTTT.

This clone has a single count. V gene TRBV19 combines with J gene TRBJ1-2, with unresolved D. CDR1 and CDR2 (germline): LNHDA, SQIVND (reference sequence). CDR3 size: 15 residues. The V and J ends lost 2 bases and 3 bases respectively, with 13 bases between them. CDR3 DNA sequence: TGTGCCAGTAGTATATATGGAATTGGGGACTATGGCTACACCTTC. Encoded protein: CASSIYGIGDYGYTF.

The chain joins TRBV9 to TRBJ1-2; the D gene is possibly TRBD1 (6 bases). The CDR3 runs to 13 residues. V was shortened by 6 bases and J by 1 base, with 10 bases between the two germline ends. CDR1 SGDLS and CDR2 YYNGEE come from the germline V gene. CDR3 amino acids: CASTKDSNYGYTF. DNA for the CDR3: TGTGCCAGCACAAAGGACAGTAACTATGGCTACACCTTC.

CDR3 sequence: CASSSTGLAETQYF. The CDR3 nucleotides read TGTGCCAGCAGCTCTACAGGGTTGGCAGAGACCCAGTACTTC. The chain is built from TRBV13 and TRBJ2-5, with a possible D match to TRBD1 (6 bases). The germline V gene has CDR1 PRHDT and CDR2 FYEKMQ (reference sequence). This CDR3 has 14 residues. Trimming shortened V by 4 bases and J by 4 bases, and 13 bases separated the two germline ends. The complete variable domain, with remaining parts taken from reference TRBV13 and TRBJ2-5, reads AAGVIQSPRHLIKEKRETATLKCYPIPRHDTVYWYQQGPGQDPQFLISFYEKMQSDKGSIPDRFSAQQFSDYHSELNMSSLELGDSALYFCASSSTGLAETQYFGPGTRLLVL.

The V call is TRBV4-1, the J call TRBJ2-7, with D tentatively TRBD1 or TRBD2 (6 bases each). Germline-derived CDR1 and CDR2 are MGHRA and YSYEKL. V lost 7 bases and J 5 bases, leaving 21 bases between the germline ends. The CDR3 extends over 15 amino acids. The CDR3 nucleotides read TGCGCCAGCAACGCGGCAGGGGAGGTGTCGGACGAGCAGTACTTC. This encodes CASNAAGEVSDEQYF.

The chain has TRBV9 and TRBJ1-4; no definite D call. Germline CDR1 and CDR2: SGDLS and YYNGEE. The CDR3 is made up of 14 amino acids. V was trimmed by 0 bases and J by 5 bases, leaving 8 bases between them. For the CDR3, the DNA is TGTGCCAGCAGCGTAGGACGGTTGAATGAAAAACTGTTTTTT. The encoded protein is CASSVGRLNEKLFF.

This clone was counted a few times. For the CDR3, the DNA is TGTGCCACCAGCCCGGGACAGCCAATTGAGCAGTTCTTC. Its protein product is CATSPGQPIEQFF. V usage is TRBV15 and J usage is TRBJ2-1; 7 bases fit TRBD1. This CDR3 is 13 amino acids long. Per germline, CDR1 LNHNV and CDR2 YYDKDF (reference sequence). The trim removed 5 bases at V and 9 bases at J, leaving 7 bases unmatched.

The chain couples TRBV4-3 to TRBJ2-5; tentative D call: TRBD2 (7 bases). V lost 0 bases to trimming and J lost 5 bases, with 19 bases between them. This CDR3 contains 17 residues. CDR1 LGHNA and CDR2 YSLEER come from the germline V gene. The CDR3 nucleotides read TGCGCCAGCAGCCAAGATTTGGGGGGGGGCCTTTGGGAGACCCAGTACTTC. It specifies CASSQDLGGGLWETQYF.

The gene calls are TRBV7-2 and TRBJ2-3; 16 positions match TRBD2. The CDR3 totals 18 residues. V was clipped by 0 bases and J by 3 bases; unmatched bases: 3. The germline V gene has CDR1 SGHTA and CDR2 FQGNSA. CDR3: CASSLAGLAGGQTDTQYF. The CDR3, as DNA: TGTGCCAGCAGCTTAGCGGGACTAGCGGGAGGGCAAACAGATACGCAGTATTTT.

This chain uses TRBV6-5 with TRBJ1-5; D not certain. CDR1 MNHEY and CDR2 SVGAGI come from the germline V gene. V gave up 3 bases and J gave up 6 bases, with 6 bases separating them. The CDR3 totals 12 residues. The CDR3 is CASSYVGQPQHF. The CDR3 bases are TGTGCCAGCAGTTATGTCGGTCAGCCCCAGCATTTT.

The rearrangement joins TRBV7-9 to TRBJ2-1, with 8 bases that match TRBD2. Germline CDR1 SEHNR, CDR2 FQNEAQ (reference sequence). After removal of 5 bases from V and 4 bases from J, the junction contained 7 bases not matched to a gene. The CDR3 contains 15 residues. For the CDR3, the DNA is TGTGCCAGCAGCCCTAGTAGCGGGATTTACAATGAGCAGTTCTTC. It yields the protein CASSPSSGIYNEQFF.

This sequence joins TRBV9 and TRBJ2-5; perhaps TRBD2 as D (5 bases). CDR1 and CDR2 from the germline V gene are SGDLS and YYNGEE. CDR3 length equals 12 residues. Trimming stripped 5 bases from V and 6 bases from J, with 11 bases between. CDR3 DNA sequence: TGTGCCAGCAGGGGAGAGGGAAAGACCCAGTACTTC. Translation: CASRGEGKTQYF.

This clone was seen just once. The V gene is TRBV27, the J gene TRBJ1-5, with D uncertain. Germline-derived CDR1 and CDR2 are MNHEY and SMNVEV (reference sequence). The CDR3 spans 14 residues. Deletions cut 4 bases from V and 4 bases from J, with 11 bases between. CDR3 sequence reads: CASSSGLPNQPQHF. The CDR3 nucleotides are TGTGCCAGCAGTTCCGGACTGCCGAATCAGCCCCAGCATTTT.

In its sample, this clone was seen once. V gene TRBV7-3 combines with J gene TRBJ1-1, with 9 nucleotides matching TRBD1. Germline-derived CDR1 and CDR2 are SGHTA and FQGTGA. The CDR3 runs to 16 residues. The V segment lost 5 bases and the J segment 0 bases; nucleotides outside the gene matches: 7. CDR3 sequence (DNA): TGTGCCAGCAGCCCTACAGGGGGCGGTTTGAACACTGAAGCTTTCTTT. It specifies CASSPTGGGLNTEAFF.

V and J are TRBV11-2 and TRBJ2-2; D unclear. The V gene's germline CDR1 is SGHAT and CDR2 FQNNGV. This CDR3 comprises 14 residues. V shed 2 bases and J shed 6 bases, with 10 bases lying between them. CDR3 DNA: TGTGCCAGCAGCTTACTATCCGCGTCCGGGGAGCTGTTTTTT. As protein: CASSLLSASGELFF. The full variable domain, its missing parts supplied by reference TRBV11-2 and TRBJ2-2, is EAGVAQSPRYKIIEKRQSVAFWCNPISGHATLYWYQQILGQGPKLLIQFQNNGVVDDSQLPKDRFSAERLKGVDSTLKIQPAKLEDSAVYLCASSLLSASGELFFGEGSRLTVL.